This is a list of T cell receptor beta chains from one sample in a study of T cells after posttransplantation cyclophosphamide. TCRdb keeps only in-frame clones here, not all; method: immunoSEQ multiplex PCR. The table includes about 24,000 clones, more than 75% detected once. Sequencing was done on a sample of PBMCs. Receptor source: a woman aged 55-69 years with a blood cancer, CMV-positive, and with a related stem cell donor. CDR3s include the opening cysteine and the closing phenylalanine or tryptophan. The order of the fields is clone size, D gene, J gene, V gene, CDR3 protein, CDR3 DNA. The D gene is left open where the match is weak. Not all rows give a size; the values are once, few, many and, for expanded clones, a class.

clone size: NA
D gene: TRBD2
J gene: TRBJ2-7
V gene: TRBV6-1
CDR3 protein: CASSEPLAGAYEQYF
CDR3 DNA: TGTGCCAGCAGTGAACCTTTAGCGGGGGCCTACGAGCAGTACTTC

clone size: NA
D gene: TRBD1
J gene: TRBJ1-2
V gene: TRBV19
CDR3 protein: CASSILGQGSYGYTF
CDR3 DNA: TGTGCCAGTAGTATATTGGGACAGGGGAGCTATGGCTACACCTTC

clone size: NA
D gene: NA
J gene: TRBJ2-1
V gene: TRBV7-7
CDR3 protein: CASSLGGGDEQFF
CDR3 DNA: TGTGCCAGCAGCTTAGGGGGCGGGGATGAGCAGTTCTTC

clone size: NA
D gene: NA
J gene: TRBJ1-6
V gene: TRBV4-2
CDR3 protein: CASSQDRGGNSPLHF
CDR3 DNA: TGTGCCAGCAGCCAAGATCGTGGCGGTAATTCACCCCTCCACTTT

clone size: once
D gene: TRBD2
J gene: TRBJ2-3
V gene: TRBV7-8
CDR3 protein: CASSLSGGGDTQYF
CDR3 DNA: TGTGCCAGCAGCTTATCGGGCGGGGGTGATACGCAGTATTTT

clone size: NA
D gene: TRBD2
J gene: TRBJ2-5
V gene: TRBV6-1
CDR3 protein: CASSEARRTSGSNRETQYF
CDR3 DNA: TGTGCCAGCAGTGAAGCCCGCCGGACTAGCGGCAGTAATCGGGAGACCCAGTACTTC

clone size: NA
D gene: TRBD2
J gene: TRBJ2-1
V gene: TRBV4-2
CDR3 protein: CASSQTGGEDEQFF
CDR3 DNA: TGTGCCAGCAGCCAGACGGGAGGGGAGGATGAGCAGTTCTTC

clone size: NA
D gene: NA
J gene: TRBJ2-2
V gene: TRBV5-6
CDR3 protein: CASSPELNTGELFF
CDR3 DNA: TGTGCCAGCAGCCCGGAGCTAAACACCGGGGAGCTGTTTTTT

clone size: NA
D gene: TRBD2
J gene: TRBJ2-1
V gene: TRBV29-1
CDR3 protein: CSVAAASGYNEQFF
CDR3 DNA: TGCAGCGTTGCAGCGGCTAGCGGGTACAATGAGCAGTTCTTC

clone size: NA
D gene: NA
J gene: TRBJ2-1
V gene: TRBV2
CDR3 protein: CATRGRAFNEQFF
CDR3 DNA: TGTGCCACCAGAGGCAGGGCATTCAATGAGCAGTTCTTC

clone size: NA
D gene: NA
J gene: TRBJ2-7
V gene: TRBV5-1
CDR3 protein: CASSAQTVPIEQYF
CDR3 DNA: TGCGCCAGCAGCGCACAAACAGTCCCTATAGAGCAGTACTTC

clone size: NA
D gene: TRBD1
J gene: TRBJ2-2
V gene: TRBV10-3
CDR3 protein: CAIRTGGKTGELFF
CDR3 DNA: TGTGCCATCCGGACAGGGGGCAAGACCGGGGAGCTGTTTTTT

clone size: NA
D gene: NA
J gene: TRBJ2-6
V gene: TRBV18
CDR3 protein: CASSLGRSGANVLTF
CDR3 DNA: TGTGCCAGCTCACTGGGGAGGTCTGGGGCCAACGTCCTGACTTTC

clone size: NA
D gene: TRBD2
J gene: TRBJ2-1
V gene: TRBV6-1
CDR3 protein: CASGRVNEQFF
CDR3 DNA: TGTGCCAGCGGGAGGGTCAATGAGCAGTTCTTC

clone size: once
D gene: NA
J gene: TRBJ2-2
V gene: TRBV2
CDR3 protein: CASSESDRPGELFF
CDR3 DNA: TGTGCCAGCAGTGAATCGGACAGACCCGGGGAGCTGTTTTTT